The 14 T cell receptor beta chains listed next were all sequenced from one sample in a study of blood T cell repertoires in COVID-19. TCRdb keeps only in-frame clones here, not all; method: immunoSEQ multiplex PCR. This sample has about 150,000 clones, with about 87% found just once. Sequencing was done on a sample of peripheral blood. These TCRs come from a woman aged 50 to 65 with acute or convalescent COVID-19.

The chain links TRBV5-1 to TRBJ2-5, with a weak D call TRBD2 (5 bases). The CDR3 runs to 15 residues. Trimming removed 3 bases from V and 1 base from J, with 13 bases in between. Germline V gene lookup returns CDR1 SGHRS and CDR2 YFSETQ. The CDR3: CASSWTLAGQETQYF. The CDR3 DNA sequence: TGCGCCAGCAGCTGGACGCTTGCGGGCCAAGAGACCCAGTACTTC.

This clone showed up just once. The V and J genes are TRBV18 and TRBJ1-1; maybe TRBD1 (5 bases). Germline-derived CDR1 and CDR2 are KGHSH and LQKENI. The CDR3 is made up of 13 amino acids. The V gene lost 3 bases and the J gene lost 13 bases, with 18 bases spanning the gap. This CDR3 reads CASSPQRGEVSFF. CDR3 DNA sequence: TGTGCCAGCTCACCCCAACGGGGGGAGGTTAGTTTCTTT.

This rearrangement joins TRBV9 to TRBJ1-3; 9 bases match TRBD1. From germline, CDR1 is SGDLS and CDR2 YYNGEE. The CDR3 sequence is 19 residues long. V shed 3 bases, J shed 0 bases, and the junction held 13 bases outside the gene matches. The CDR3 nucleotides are TGTGCCAGCAGCGCCCCCAGGGACAGGGCCCTACTCTCTGGAAACACCATATATTTT. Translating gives CASSAPRDRALLSGNTIYF.

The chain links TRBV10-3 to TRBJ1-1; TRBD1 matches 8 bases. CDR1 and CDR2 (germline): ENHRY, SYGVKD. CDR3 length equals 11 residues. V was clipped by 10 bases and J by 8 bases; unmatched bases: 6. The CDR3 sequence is CATRTGTEAFF. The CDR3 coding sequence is TGTGCCACCAGGACAGGGACCGAAGCTTTCTTT.

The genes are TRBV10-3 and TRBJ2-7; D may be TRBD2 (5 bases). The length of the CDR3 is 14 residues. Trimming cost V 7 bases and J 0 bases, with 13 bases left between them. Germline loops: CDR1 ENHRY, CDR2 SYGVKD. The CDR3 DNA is TGTGCCATCAAGCGGCTGGCCGGCTCCTACGAGCAGTACTTC. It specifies CAIKRLAGSYEQYF.

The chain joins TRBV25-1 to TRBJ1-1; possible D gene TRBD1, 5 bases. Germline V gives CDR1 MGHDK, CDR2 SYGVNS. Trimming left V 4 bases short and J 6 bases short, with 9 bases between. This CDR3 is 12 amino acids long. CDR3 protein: CASSGDSPEAFF. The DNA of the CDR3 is TGTGCCAGCAGTGGAGACAGCCCTGAAGCTTTCTTT. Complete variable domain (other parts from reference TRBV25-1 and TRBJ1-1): EADIYQTPRYLVIGTGKKITLECSQTMGHDKMYWYQQDPGMELHLIHYSYGVNSTEKGDLSSESTVSRIRTEHFPLTLESARPSHTSQYLCASSGDSPEAFFGQGTRLTVV.

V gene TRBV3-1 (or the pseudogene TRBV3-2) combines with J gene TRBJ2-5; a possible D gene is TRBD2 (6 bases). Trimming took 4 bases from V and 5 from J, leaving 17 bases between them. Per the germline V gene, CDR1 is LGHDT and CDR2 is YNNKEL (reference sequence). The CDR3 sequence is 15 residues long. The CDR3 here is CASSPVEEREETQYF. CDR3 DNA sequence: TGTGCCAGCAGCCCAGTAGAGGAACGGGAGGAGACCCAGTACTTC.

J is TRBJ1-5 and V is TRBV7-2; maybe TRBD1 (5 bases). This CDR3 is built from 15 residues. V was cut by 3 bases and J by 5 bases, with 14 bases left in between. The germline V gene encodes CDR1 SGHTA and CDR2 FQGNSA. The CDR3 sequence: CASSLAQGEYQPQHF. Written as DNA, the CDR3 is TGTGCCAGCAGCTTGGCACAAGGGGAATATCAGCCCCAGCATTTT.

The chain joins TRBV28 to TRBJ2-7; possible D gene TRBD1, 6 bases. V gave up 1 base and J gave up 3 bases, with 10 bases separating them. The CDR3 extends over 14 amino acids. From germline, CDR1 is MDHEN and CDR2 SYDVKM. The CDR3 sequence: CASSLFGGRYEQYF. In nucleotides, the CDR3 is TGTGCCAGCAGTTTATTTGGGGGCCGCTACGAGCAGTACTTC.

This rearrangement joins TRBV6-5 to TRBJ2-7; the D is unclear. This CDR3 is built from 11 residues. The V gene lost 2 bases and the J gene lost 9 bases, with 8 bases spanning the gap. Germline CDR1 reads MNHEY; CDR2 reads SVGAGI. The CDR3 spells CASSYDSLQYF. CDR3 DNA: TGTGCCAGCAGTTACGACTCTTTGCAGTACTTC.

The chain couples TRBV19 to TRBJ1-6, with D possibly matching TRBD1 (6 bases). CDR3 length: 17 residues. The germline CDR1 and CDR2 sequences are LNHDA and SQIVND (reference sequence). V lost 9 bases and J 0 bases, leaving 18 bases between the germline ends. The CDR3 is CASTGSPISSYNSPLHF. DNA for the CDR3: TGTGCCAGCACAGGGTCCCCTATTAGCTCCTATAATTCACCCCTCCACTTT. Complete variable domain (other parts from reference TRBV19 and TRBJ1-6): DGGITQSPKYLFRKEGQNVTLSCEQNLNHDAMYWYRQDPGQGLRLIYYSQIVNDFQKGDIAEGYSVSREKKESFPLTVTSAQKNPTAFYLCASTGSPISSYNSPLHFGNGTRLTVT.

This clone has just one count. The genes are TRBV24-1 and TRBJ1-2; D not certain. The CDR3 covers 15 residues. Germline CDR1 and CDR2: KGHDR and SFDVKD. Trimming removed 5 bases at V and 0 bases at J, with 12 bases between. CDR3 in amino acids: CATSGFTESNYGYTF. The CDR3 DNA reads TGTGCCACCAGTGGATTCACAGAGTCTAACTATGGCTACACCTTC.

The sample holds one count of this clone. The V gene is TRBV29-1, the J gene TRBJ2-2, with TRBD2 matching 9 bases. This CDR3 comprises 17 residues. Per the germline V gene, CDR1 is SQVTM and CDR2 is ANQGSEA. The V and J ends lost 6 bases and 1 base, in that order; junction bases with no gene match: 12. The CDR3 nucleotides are TGCAGCGTCTCTGGGGTAGCGGGAGAGATGAACACCGGGGAGCTGTTTTTT. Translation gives CSVSGVAGEMNTGELFF.

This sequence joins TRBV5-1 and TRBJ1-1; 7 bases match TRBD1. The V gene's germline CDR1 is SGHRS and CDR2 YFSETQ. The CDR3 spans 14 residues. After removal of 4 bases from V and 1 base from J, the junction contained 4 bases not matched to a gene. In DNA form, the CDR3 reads TGCGCCAGCAGCCCGAGACAGGGGAACACTGAAGCTTTCTTT. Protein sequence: CASSPRQGNTEAFF.